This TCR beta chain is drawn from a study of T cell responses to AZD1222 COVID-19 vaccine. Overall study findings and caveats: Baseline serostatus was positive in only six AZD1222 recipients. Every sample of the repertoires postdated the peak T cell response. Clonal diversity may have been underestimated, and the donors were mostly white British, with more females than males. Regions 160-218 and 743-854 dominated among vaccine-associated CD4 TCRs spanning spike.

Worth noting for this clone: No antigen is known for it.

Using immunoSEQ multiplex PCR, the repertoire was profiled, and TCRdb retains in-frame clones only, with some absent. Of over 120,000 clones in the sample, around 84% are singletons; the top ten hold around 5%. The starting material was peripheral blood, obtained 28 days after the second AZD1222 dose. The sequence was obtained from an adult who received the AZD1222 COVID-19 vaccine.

DNA for the CDR3: TGTGCCAGCAGTTTCGGACTTGAAAAACTGTTTTTT. Protein product: CASSFGLEKLFF. This sequence joins TRBV28 and TRBJ1-4; the D is unclear. The germline V gene has CDR1 MDHEN and CDR2 SYDVKM. The CDR3 covers 12 residues. The V end lost 3 bases, the J end lost 7 bases, and 6 bases lay between the germline ends. Full variable domain (remainder filled in from reference TRBV28 and TRBJ1-4): DVKVTQSSRYLVKRTGEKVFLECVQDMDHENMFWYRQDPGLGLRLIYFSYDVKMKEKGDIPEGYSVSREKKERFSLILESASTNQTSMYLCASSFGLEKLFFGSGTQLSVL.